The T cell receptor (beta chain) under discussion was sequenced for a study of blood T cells in healthy people across ages. For the second PCR, which ran for 7 to 11 cycles, a sample-barcoded 5' primer and a J-beta primer mix were used. TCRdb fed the 5' RACE reads into MiXCR, producing one record per CDR3 protein. Seen here are roughly 1.7 million distinct CDR3 sequences, 34% observed once, and the top ten hold 10% to 12%. Aged roughly 6 to 100, donors were systemically healthy Caucasians from Russia. This clonotype was seen repeatedly, ten times or more. Its antigen is unknown. This CDR3 comprises 14 residues. The germline V and J ends were trimmed by 6 bases and 6 bases, with 18 bases remaining between them. Looked up from germline, CDR1 is SQVTM and CDR2 is ANQGSEA. Overall study findings and caveats: Age advanced and TCR beta diversity per million T cells fell, roughly linearly. Both higher diversity and more naive CD4+ cells marked long-lived donors when set against aged donors. Considered underestimates were the diversity estimates obtained from one million T cells.

This chain connects TRBV29-1 to TRBJ2-1; perhaps TRBD2 as D (6 bases). The clonotype originates from a woman in her twenties or thirties in good health. Sequenced: blood. The CDR3 DNA follows: TGCAGCGTCGCTGTACCCTCGGAGGGCAATGAGCAGTTCTTC. Its translation is CSVAVPSEGNEQFF.